This T cell receptor (beta chain) came from a study of cytomegalovirus exposure and HLA in healthy donors. The study, taken as a whole, reports: Analyzed later, most CMV-associated TCR beta chains appeared HLA-restricted.

The PCR ran on 60 Vbeta and 13 Jbeta primers. Method: immunoSEQ multiplex PCR; TCRdb's copy keeps in-frame clones and lacks some. This table has approximately 170,000 clones, 79% appearing once. A word on this clone: The antigen remains unidentified.

Material: PBMCs. The TCR originated in a woman between 18 and 29 years old in good health and CMV-seronegative.

The CDR3 region has the DNA TGTGCCAGCAGTGAGGCCCCGGACAGGGTCACTGAAGCTTTCTTT. It codes for CASSEAPDRVTEAFF. The genes are TRBV6-1 and TRBJ1-1; 8 nucleotides line up with TRBD1. The CDR3 has 15 residues. The junction had 7 bases not matched to a gene; V was cut back by 3 bases and J by 4 bases. The germline V gene has CDR1 MNHNS and CDR2 SASEGT.